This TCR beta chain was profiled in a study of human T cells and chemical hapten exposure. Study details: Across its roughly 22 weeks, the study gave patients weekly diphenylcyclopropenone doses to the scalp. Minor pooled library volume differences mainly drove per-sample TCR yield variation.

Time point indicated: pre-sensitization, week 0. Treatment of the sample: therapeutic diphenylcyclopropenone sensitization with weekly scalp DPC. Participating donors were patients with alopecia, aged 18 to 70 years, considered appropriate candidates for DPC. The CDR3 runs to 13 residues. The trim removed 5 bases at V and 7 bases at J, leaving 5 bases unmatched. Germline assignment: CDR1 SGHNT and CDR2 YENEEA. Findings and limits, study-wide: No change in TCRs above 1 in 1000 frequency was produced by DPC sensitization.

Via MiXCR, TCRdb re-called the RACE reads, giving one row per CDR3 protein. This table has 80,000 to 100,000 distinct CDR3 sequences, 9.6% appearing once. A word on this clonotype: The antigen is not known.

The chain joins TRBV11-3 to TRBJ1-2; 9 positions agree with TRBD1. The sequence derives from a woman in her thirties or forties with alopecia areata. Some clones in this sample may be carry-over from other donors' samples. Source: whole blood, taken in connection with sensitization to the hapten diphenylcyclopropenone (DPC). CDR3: CASSPRDRVGYTF. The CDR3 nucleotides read TGTGCCAGCAGCCCCCGGGACAGGGTTGGCTACACCTTC.